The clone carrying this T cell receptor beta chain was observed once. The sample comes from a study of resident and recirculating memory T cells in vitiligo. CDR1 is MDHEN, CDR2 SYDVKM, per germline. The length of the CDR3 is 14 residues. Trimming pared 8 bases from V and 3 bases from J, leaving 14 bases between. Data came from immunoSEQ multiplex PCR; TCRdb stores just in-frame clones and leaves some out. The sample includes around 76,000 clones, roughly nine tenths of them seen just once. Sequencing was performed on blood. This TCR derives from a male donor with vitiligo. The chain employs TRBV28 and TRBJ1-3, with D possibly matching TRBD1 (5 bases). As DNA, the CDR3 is TGTGCCAGCTCCGGGGGAGGGAGTGGAAACACCATATATTTT. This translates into CASSGGGSGNTIYF.